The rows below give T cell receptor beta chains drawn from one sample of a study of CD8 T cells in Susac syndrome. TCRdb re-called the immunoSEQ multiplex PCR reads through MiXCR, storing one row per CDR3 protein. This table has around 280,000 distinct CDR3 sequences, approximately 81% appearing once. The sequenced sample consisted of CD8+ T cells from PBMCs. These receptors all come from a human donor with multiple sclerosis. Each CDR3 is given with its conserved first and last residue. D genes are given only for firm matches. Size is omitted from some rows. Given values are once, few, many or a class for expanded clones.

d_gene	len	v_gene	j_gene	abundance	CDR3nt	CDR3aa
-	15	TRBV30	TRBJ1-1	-	TGTGCACACGAGGACGTCGGGGGCCCTAACACTGAAGCTCTCTTT	CAHEDVGGPNTEALF
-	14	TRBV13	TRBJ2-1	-	TGTGCCAGCAGCGTGCGTGATAGTCGGTATGAGCAGTTCTTC	CASSVRDSRYEQFF
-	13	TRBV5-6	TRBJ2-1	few	TGTGCCAGCAGTTGGGGACCCCTCAATGAGCAGTTCTTC	CASSWGPLNEQFF
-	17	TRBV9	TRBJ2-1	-	TGTGCCAGCAGCGTAGCTCGGGGGGCAAGCTCCTACAATGAGCAGTTCTTC	CASSVARGASSYNEQFF
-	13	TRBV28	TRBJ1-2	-	TGTGCCAGCAGCCGCGAAGAAGGCTATGGCTACACCTTC	CASSREEGYGYTF
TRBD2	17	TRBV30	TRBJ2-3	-	TGTGCCTGGAGTGTCCCGGGACTAGCGGGTCTCCAGAGGACGCAGTATTTT	CAWSVPGLAGLQRTQYF
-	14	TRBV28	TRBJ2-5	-	TGTGCCACCCAGAGTGTTTGGGGCGAAGAGACCCAGTACTTC	CATQSVWGEETQYF
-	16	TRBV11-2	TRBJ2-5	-	TGTGCCAGCAGCCAACAGTGGGGCGATCGTCAAGAGACCCAGTACTTC	CASSQQWGDRQETQYF
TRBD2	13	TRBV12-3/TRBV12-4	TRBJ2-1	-	TGTGCCAGCAGTTTGGGCCTAGCGGGATTGCAGTTCTTC	CASSLGLAGLQFF
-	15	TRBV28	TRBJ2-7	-	TGTGCCAGCAGTTTCGTCTGGGACTCCTTAGACGAGCAGTACTTC	CASSFVWDSLDEQYF
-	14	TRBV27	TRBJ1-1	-	TGTGCCAGCAGAATAGCAGGGGCCCCCACTGAAGCTTTCTTT	CASRIAGAPTEAFF
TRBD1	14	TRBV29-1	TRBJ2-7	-	TGCAGCGTCCTACTCCGGGACAGGGCCTACGAGCAGTACTTC	CSVLLRDRAYEQYF
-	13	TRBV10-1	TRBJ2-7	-	TGCGCCAGCAGTGAGAGAGGGGCCTACGAGCAGTACTTC	CASSERGAYEQYF
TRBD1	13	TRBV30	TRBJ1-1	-	TGTGCCTGGACCCTGGACAGGGGCACTGAAGCTTTCTTT	CAWTLDRGTEAFF
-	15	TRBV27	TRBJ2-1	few	TGTGCCAGCAGTCCCCGGGACTCACCGTACAATGAGCAGTTCTTC	CASSPRDSPYNEQFF
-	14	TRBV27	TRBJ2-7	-	TGTGCCAGCAGTCCCCTCCTATCTGACTACGAGCAGTACTTC	CASSPLLSDYEQYF
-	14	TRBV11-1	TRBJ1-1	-	TGTGCCAGCAGCCGCACCGAAGGGGCCACTGAAGCTTTCTTT	CASSRTEGATEAFF
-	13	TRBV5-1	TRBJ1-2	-	TGCGCCAGCAGCGGGGACGGGCTCTATGGCTACACCTTC	CASSGDGLYGYTF
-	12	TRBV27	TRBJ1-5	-	TGTGCCAGCGCCAGGCCGAATCAGCCCCAGCATTTT	CASARPNQPQHF
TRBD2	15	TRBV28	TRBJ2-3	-	TGTGCCAGCATGGGGTGGGAGGGGAGCACAGATACGCAGTATTTT	CASMGWEGSTDTQYF
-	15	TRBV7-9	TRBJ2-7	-	TGTGCCAGCAGCCGCCCGGCGGGATCCTCCTACGAGCAGTACTTC	CASSRPAGSSYEQYF
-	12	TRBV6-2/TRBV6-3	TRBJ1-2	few	TGTGCCAGCACTGGGGGGCTAGAAGGCTACACCTTC	CASTGGLEGYTF
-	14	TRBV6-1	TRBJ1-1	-	TGTGCCAGCAGTAAAGGGACGGAGAACACTGAAGCTTTCTTT	CASSKGTENTEAFF
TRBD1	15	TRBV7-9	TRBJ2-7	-	TGTGCCAGCAGTATGGGACAGGGGCTCCCCTACGAGCAGTACTTC	CASSMGQGLPYEQYF
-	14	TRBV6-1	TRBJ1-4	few	TGTGCCAGCAGCCTCTCGGGCCTTTACGAAAAACTGTTTTTT	CASSLSGLYEKLFF
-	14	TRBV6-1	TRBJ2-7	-	TGTGCCAGCAGTGACCGTAGGGAGAAGTCCGAGCAGTACTTC	CASSDRREKSEQYF
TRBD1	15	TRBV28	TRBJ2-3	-	TGTGCCTCGGCCCAGGGGGAGAGTCGAACAGATACGCAGTATTTT	CASAQGESRTDTQYF
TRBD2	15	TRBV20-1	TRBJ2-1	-	TGCAGTGCTATTATAACTAGCGGGATTACGGGTGAGCAGTTCTTC	CSAIITSGITGEQFF
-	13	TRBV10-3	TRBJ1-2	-	TGTGCCATCAGTGAACAGGGCAACTATGGCTACACCTTC	CAISEQGNYGYTF